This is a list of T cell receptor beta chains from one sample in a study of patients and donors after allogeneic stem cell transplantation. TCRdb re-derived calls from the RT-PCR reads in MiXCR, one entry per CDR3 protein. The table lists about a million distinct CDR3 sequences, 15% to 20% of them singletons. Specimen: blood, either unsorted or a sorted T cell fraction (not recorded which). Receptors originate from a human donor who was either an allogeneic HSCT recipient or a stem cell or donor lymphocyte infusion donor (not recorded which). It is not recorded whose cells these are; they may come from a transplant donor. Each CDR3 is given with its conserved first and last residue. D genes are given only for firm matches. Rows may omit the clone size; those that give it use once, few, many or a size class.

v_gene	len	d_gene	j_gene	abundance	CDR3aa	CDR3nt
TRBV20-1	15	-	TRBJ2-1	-	CSATLPRGFNNEQFF	TGCAGTGCTACTCTACCCAGGGGTTTTAACAATGAGCAGTTCTTC
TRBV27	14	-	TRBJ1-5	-	CASRGASSNQPQHF	TGTGCCAGCAGGGGGGCTTCGAGCAATCAGCCCCAGCATTTT
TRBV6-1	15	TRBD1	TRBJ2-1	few	CASSRTGMVPNEQFF	TGTGCCAGTTCCAGGACAGGGATGGTCCCCAATGAGCAGTTCTTC
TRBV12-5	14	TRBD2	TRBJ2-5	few	CASGHGTPGGTQYF	TGTGCTAGTGGACACGGGACCCCGGGAGGGACCCAGTACTTC
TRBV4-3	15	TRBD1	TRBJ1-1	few	CASSQEGQGGTEAFF	TGCGCCAGCAGCCAAGAGGGACAGGGGGGGACTGAAGCTTTCTTT
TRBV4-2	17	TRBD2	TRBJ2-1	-	CASSQEPRLAGWLGQFF	TGTGCCAGCAGCCAAGAACCCAGACTAGCGGGCTGGCTTGGGCAGTTCTTC
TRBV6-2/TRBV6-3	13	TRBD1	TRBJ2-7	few	CATNRDSTYEQYF	TGTGCCACCAACCGGGACAGCACCTACGAGCAGTACTTC
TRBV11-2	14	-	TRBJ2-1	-	CASSLADSGNEQFF	TGTGCCAGCAGCTTGGCGGACTCTGGCAATGAGCAGTTCTTC
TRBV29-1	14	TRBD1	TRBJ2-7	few	CSVLRSDRGYEQYF	TGCAGCGTTCTACGATCGGACAGGGGCTACGAGCAGTACTTC
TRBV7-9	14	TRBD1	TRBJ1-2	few	CASSRDRERHGYTF	TGTGCCAGCAGCCGGGACAGGGAACGACATGGCTACACCTTC
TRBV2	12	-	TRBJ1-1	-	CASTEGRVEAFF	TGTGCCAGCACCGAGGGACGGGTTGAAGCTTTCTTT
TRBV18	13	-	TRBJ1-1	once	CASSPRGVSAAFF	TGTGCCAGCTCACCACGGGGGGTTTCGGCAGCTTTCTTT
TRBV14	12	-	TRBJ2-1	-	CASSPQKGSQFF	TGTGCCAGCAGCCCTCAAAAGGGGTCGCAGTTCTTC
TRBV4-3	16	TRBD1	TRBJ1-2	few	CASSQGAMDRGNGYTF	TGCGCCAGCAGCCAAGGTGCCATGGACAGGGGCAACGGCTACACCTTC
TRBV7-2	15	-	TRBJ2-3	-	CASSLRGKNTDTQYF	TGTGCCAGCAGCTTAAGGGGGAAAAACACAGATACGCAGTATTTT
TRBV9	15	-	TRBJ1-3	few	CASSRASPSGNTIYF	TGTGCCAGCAGCCGGGCCTCCCCGTCGGGAAACACCATATATTTT
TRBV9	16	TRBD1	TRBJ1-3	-	CASSARFSTGRNTIYF	TGTGCCAGCAGCGCTCGGTTCTCGACAGGGAGAAACACCATATATTTT
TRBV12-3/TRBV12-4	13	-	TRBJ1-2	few	CASSLSVRGLAHF	TGTGCCAGCAGTTTAAGTGTCAGGGGCCTCGCTCACTTC
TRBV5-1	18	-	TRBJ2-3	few	CASSRLRDSRTSTDTQYF	TGCGCCAGCAGCCGGCTCCGGGACTCAAGAACTAGCACAGATACGCAGTATTTT
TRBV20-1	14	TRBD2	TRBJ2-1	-	CSASGRASSDEQFF	TGCAGTGCTAGCGGGAGGGCCTCTAGCGATGAGCAGTTCTTC
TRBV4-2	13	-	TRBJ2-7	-	CASSPLGNYEQYF	TGTGCCAGCAGCCCACTAGGTAACTACGAGCAGTACTTC
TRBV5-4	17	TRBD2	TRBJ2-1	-	CASSSAGLAGGYNEQFF	TGTGCCAGCAGCTCGGCGGGACTAGCGGGGGGGTACAATGAGCAGTTCTTC
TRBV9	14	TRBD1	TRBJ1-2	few	CASSARPGGDGYTF	TGTGCCAGCAGCGCAAGGCCAGGGGGTGATGGCTACACCTTC
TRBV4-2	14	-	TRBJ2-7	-	CASSQAARAAEQYF	TGTGCCAGCAGCCAAGCGGCCAGGGCAGCCGAGCAGTACTTC
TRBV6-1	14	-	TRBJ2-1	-	CASSGSPGGNEQFF	TGTGCCAGCAGCGGGTCTCCTGGGGGCAATGAGCAGTTCTTC
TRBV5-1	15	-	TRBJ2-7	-	CASNPIRGDFYEQYF	TGCGCCAGCAACCCGATCCGGGGCGATTTCTACGAGCAGTACTTC
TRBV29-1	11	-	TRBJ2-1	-	CSPYSVNEQFF	TGCAGCCCCTACTCGGTGAATGAGCAGTTCTTC
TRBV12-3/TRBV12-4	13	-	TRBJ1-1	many	CASSLTTDLEAFF	TGTGCCAGCAGTTTAACGACGGACCTTGAAGCTTTCTTT
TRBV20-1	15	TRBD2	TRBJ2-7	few	CSAREGSGGAIEQYF	TGCAGTGCTAGAGAGGGGAGCGGGGGGGCGATCGAGCAGTACTTC
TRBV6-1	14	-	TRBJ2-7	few	CASSEVAGPYEQYF	TGTGCCAGCAGTGAAGTGGCGGGCCCCTACGAGCAGTACTTC
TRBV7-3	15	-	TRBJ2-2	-	CASTTSRAEFGELFF	TGTGCCAGCACCACTTCCCGAGCGGAGTTCGGGGAGCTGTTTTTT
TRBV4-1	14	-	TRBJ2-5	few	CASSQQDFPETQYF	TGCGCCAGCAGCCAACAGGACTTCCCAGAGACCCAGTACTTC
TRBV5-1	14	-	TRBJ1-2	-	CASSATTEAYGYTF	TGCGCCAGCAGCGCCACTACAGAAGCCTATGGCTACACCTTC
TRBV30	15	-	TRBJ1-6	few	CAWSVNWESGSPLHF	TGTGCCTGGAGTGTAAATTGGGAATCCGGTTCACCCCTCCACTTT
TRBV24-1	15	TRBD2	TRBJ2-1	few	CATSDSSGSSNEQFF	TGTGCCACCAGTGATTCTAGCGGGAGCAGCAATGAGCAGTTCTTC
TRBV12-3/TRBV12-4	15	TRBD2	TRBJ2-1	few	CASSPGLAGGQSEFF	TGTGCCAGCAGTCCGGGACTAGCGGGGGGACAGAGTGAGTTCTTC
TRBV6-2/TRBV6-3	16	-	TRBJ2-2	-	CASSQKGRRNTGELFF	TGTGCCAGCAGTCAGAAGGGCAGAAGGAACACCGGGGAGCTGTTTTTT
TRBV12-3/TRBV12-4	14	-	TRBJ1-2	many	CASSSPQGFRHYTF	TGTGCCAGCAGTTCCCCCCAAGGTTTCAGACACTACACCTTC
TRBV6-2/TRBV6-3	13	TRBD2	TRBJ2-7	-	CASKTGGVDEQYF	TGTGCCAGCAAAACGGGGGGGGTCGACGAGCAGTACTTC
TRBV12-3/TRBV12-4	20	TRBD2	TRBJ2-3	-	CASSFSVVGTSGQGVDTQYF	TGTGCCAGCAGTTTCTCGGTCGTCGGGACTAGCGGCCAGGGGGTAGATACGCAGTATTTT
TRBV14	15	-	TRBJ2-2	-	CASSRVTGNTGELFF	TGTGCCAGCAGCCGGGTGACAGGGAACACCGGGGAGCTGTTTTTT